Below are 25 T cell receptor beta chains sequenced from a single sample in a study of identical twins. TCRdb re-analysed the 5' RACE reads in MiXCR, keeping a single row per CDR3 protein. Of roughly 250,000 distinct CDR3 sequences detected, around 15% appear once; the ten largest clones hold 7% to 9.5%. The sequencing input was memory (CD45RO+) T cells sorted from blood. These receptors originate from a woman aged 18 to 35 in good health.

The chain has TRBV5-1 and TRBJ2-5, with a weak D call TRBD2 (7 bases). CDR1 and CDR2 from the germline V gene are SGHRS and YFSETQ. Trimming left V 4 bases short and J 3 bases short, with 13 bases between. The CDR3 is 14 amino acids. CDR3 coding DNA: TGCGCCAGCAGCACAGGGACTACAGAAGAGACCCAGTACTTC. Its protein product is CASSTGTTEETQYF. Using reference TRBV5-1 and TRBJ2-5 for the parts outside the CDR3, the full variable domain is KAGVTQTPRYLIKTRGQQVTLSCSPISGHRSVSWYQQTPGQGLQFLFEYFSETQRNKGNFPGRFSGRQFSNSRSEMNVSTLELGDSALYLCASSTGTTEETQYFGPGTRLLVL.

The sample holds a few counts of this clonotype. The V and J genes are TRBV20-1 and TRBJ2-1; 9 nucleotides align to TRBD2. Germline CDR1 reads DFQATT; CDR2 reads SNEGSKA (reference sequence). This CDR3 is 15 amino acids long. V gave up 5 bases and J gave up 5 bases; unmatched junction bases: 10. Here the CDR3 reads CSAVRGSGRHNEQFF. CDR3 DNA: TGCAGTGCTGTAAGGGGTAGCGGGAGACACAATGAGCAGTTCTTC.

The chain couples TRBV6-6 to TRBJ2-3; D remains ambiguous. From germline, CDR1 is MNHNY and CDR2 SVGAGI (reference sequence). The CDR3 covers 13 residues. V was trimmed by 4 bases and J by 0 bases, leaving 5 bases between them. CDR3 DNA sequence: TGTGCCAGCAGTTGGGGTAGCACAGATACGCAGTATTTT. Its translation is CASSWGSTDTQYF.

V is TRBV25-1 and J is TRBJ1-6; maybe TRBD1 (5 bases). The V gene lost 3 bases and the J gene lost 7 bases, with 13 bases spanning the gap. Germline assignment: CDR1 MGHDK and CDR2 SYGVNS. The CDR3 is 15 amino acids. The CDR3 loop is CASSEAGSYNSPLHF. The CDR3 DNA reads TGTGCCAGCAGTGAGGCAGGGAGTTACAATTCACCCCTCCACTTT.

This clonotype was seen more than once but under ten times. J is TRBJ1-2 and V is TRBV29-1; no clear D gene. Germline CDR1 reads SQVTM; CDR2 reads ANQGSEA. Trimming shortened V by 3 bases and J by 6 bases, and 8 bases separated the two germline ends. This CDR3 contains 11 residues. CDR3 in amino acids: CSVESGNGYTF. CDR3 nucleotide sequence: TGCAGCGTTGAGTCAGGAAATGGCTACACCTTC.

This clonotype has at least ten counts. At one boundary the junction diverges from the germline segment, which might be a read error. The CDR3 protein is CASSIAGGRWQTQYF. The DNA for the CDR3 is TGTGCCAGCAGTATAGCGGGGGGGCGATGGCAGACGCAGTATTTT. The V call is TRBV12-3 or TRBV12-4, the J call TRBJ2-3; 11 bases map to TRBD2. The CDR3 loop spans 15 amino acids.

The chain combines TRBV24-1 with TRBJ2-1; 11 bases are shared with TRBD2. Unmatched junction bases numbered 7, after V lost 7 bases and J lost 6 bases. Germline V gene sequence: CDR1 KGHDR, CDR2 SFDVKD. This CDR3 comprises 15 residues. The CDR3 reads CATSPGTSGPNEQFF. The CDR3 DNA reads TGTGCCACCAGCCCCGGGACTAGCGGTCCCAATGAGCAGTTCTTC.

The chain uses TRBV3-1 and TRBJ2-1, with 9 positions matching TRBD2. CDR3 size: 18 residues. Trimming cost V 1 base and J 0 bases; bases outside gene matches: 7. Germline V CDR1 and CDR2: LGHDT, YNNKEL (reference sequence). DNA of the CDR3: TGTGCCAGCAGCCAAGTGACGACTAGCGGCAGCTCCTACAATGAGCAGTTCTTC. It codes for CASSQVTTSGSSYNEQFF.

The CDR3 sequence is CSAGWTGHSNQPQHF. The CDR3 DNA reads TGCAGTGCAGGGTGGACAGGGCATAGCAATCAGCCCCAGCATTTT. The J gene is TRBJ1-5, the V gene TRBV20-1; TRBD1 matches 8 bases. This CDR3 contains 15 residues. From germline, CDR1 is DFQATT and CDR2 SNEGSKA (reference sequence). Losses at the gene ends were 6 bases for V and 0 bases for J; bases not matched to a gene: 7.

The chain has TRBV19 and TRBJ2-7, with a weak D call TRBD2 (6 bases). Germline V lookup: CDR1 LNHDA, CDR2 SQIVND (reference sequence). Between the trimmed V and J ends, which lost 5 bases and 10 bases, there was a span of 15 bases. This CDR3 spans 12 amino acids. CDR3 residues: CASSLRRGRQYF. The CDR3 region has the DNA TGTGCCAGTAGTTTACGGAGGGGACGCCAGTACTTC.

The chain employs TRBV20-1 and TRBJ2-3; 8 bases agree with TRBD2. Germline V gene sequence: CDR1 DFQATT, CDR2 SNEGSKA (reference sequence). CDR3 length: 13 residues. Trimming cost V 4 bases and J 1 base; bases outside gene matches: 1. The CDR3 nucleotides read TGCAGTGCTAAAGCGGGAGGCACAGATACGCAGTATTTT. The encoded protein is CSAKAGGTDTQYF.

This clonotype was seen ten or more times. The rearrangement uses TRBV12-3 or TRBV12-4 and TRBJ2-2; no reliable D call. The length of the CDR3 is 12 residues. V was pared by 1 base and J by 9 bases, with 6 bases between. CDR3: CASSLETRELFF. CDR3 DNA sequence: TGTGCCAGCAGTTTAGAAACGAGGGAGCTGTTTTTT.

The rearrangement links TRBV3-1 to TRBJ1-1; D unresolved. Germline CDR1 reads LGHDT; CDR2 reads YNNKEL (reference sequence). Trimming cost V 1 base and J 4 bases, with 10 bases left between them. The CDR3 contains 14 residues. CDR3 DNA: TGTGCCAGCAGCCAAGCAACGGCAGGCACTGAAGCTTTCTTT. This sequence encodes CASSQATAGTEAFF.

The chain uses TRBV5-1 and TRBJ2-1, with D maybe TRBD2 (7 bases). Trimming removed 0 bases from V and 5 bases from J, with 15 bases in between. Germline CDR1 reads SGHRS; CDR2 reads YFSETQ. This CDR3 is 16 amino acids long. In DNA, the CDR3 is TGCGCCAGCAGCTTGGATACAGGGAGGGCACACAATGAGCAGTTCTTC. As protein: CASSLDTGRAHNEQFF.

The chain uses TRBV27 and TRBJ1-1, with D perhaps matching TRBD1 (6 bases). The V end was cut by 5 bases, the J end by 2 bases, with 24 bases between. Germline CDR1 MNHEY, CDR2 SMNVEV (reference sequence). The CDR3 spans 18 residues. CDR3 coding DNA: TGTGCCAGCAGTGCGGACGAGAGGGGGATTAATATTAACACTGAAGCTTTCTTT. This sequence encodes CASSADERGININTEAFF.

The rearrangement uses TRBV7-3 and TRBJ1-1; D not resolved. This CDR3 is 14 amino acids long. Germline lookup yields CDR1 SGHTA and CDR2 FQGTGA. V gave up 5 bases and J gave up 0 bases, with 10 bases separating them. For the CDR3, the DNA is TGTGCCAGCAGCCTCGGGCTTCTGAACACTGAAGCTTTCTTT. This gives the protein CASSLGLLNTEAFF.

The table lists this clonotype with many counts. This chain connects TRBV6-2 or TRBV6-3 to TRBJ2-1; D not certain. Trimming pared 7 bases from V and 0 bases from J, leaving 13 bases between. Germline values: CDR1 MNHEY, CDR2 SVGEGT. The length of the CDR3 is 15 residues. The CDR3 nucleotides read TGTGCCAGCAAGAACCCGGCGAGCTCCTACAATGAGCAGTTCTTC. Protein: CASKNPASSYNEQFF.

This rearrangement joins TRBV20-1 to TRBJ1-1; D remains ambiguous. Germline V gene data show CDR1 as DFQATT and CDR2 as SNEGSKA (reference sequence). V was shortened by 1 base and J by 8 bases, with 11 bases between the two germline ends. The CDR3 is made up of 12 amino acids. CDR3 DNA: TGCAGTGCTAGAGCAATATGGCAGGAAGCTTTCTTT. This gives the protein CSARAIWQEAFF.

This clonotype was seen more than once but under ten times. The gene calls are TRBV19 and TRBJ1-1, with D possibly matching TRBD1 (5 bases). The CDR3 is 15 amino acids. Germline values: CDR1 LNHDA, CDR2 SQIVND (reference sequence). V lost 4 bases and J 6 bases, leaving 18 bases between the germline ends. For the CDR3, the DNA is TGTGCCAGTAGTACCGCCGTCGGGGCAGAGGCTGAAGCTTTCTTT. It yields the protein CASSTAVGAEAEAFF.

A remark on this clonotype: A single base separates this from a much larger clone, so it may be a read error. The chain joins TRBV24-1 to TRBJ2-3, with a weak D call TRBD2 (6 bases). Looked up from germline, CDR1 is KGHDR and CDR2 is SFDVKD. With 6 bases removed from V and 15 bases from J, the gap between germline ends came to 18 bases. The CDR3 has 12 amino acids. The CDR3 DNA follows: TGTGCCACCAGTACCTTGTTACGGGAGCACTATTTT. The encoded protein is CATSTLLREHYF.

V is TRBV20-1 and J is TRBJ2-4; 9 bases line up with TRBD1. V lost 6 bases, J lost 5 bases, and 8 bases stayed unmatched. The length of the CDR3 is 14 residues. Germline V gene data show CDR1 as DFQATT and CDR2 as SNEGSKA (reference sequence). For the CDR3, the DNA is TGCAGTGCCCGGACGGACAGGGGCCAAAACATTCAGTACTTC. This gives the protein CSARTDRGQNIQYF.

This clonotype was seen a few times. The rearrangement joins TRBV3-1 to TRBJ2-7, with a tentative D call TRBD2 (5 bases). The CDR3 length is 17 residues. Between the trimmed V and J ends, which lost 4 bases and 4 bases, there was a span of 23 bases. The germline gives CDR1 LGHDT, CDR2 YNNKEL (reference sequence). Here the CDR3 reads CASSPGLLGLRRYEQYF. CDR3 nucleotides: TGTGCCAGCAGCCCTGGCTTACTCGGACTGAGAAGATACGAGCAGTACTTC.

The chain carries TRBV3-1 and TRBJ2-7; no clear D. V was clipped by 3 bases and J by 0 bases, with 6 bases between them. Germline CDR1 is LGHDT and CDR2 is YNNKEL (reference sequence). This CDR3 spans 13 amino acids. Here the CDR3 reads CASSHSSSYEQYF. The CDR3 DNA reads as TGTGCCAGCAGCCACTCATCCTCCTACGAGCAGTACTTC.

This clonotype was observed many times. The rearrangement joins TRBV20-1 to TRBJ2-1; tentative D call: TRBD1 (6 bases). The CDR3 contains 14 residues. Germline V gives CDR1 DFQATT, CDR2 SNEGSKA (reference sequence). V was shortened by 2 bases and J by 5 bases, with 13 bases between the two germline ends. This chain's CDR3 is CSARRPGEHNEQFF. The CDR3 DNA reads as TGCAGTGCTAGACGCCCAGGGGAGCACAATGAGCAGTTCTTC.

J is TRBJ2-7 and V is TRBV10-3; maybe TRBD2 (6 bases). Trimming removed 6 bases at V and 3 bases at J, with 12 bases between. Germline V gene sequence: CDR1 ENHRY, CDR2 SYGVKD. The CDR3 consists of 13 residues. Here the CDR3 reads CAISPPEGYEQYF. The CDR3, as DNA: TGTGCCATCAGCCCACCGGAGGGCTACGAGCAGTACTTC.